This T cell receptor beta chain originates from a study of blood T cell repertoires in COVID-19. On the study more broadly: Sites in the United States, Italy and Spain provided acute and convalescent COVID-19 samples.

Trimming removed 5 bases at V and 5 bases at J, with 15 bases between. Germline V gene lookup returns CDR1 LNHDA and CDR2 SQIVND (reference sequence). This CDR3 spans 14 amino acids. Profiled with immunoSEQ multiplex PCR; TCRdb holds only in-frame clones, not every one. The sample yields 140,000 to 150,000 clones, 75% to 90% seen once. The TCR originated in a man aged 50-59 years who had recovered from COVID-19. Sequenced: peripheral blood. The chain employs TRBV19 and TRBJ1-2; D is possibly TRBD1 (6 bases). CDR3 in DNA: TGTGCCAGTAGTGATAGAACAGGGACGTATGGCTACACCTTC. Residues: CASSDRTGTYGYTF.